The 9 T cell receptor beta chains below all came from one sample that was sequenced in a study of T cells in Graves' hyperthyroidism and ophthalmopathy. Using RNA transcripts as the source, TCR beta CDR3 regions were amplified. The HTBI primer set was used in a first-round RT-PCR of the TCR CDR3. Via MiXCR, TCRdb re-called the multiplex PCR reads, giving one row per CDR3 protein. This table holds a few hundred thousand distinct CDR3 sequences, roughly 17% found once. Material for sequencing was blood. The receptor source for this set is a woman between 18 and 29 years old with Graves' ophthalmopathy.

This clonotype was counted many times. The chain employs TRBV10-2 and TRBJ1-1; unclear D gene. This CDR3 spans 13 amino acids. Trimming cost V 6 bases and J 1 base, with 9 bases left between them. Per germline, CDR1 WSHSY and CDR2 SAAADI. CDR3 sequence (DNA): TGCGCCAGCAGCAGGTTGGAGAACACTGAAGCTTTCTTT. This sequence encodes CASSRLENTEAFF.

This clonotype was counted many times. The CDR3 reads CASSYGQELGTEAFF. In DNA form, the CDR3 reads TGTGCCAGCAGTTATGGGCAGGAACTGGGCACTGAAGCTTTCTTT. The rearrangement uses TRBV6-1 and TRBJ1-1; D unclear. This CDR3 has 15 residues. V lost 5 bases to trimming and J lost 4 bases, with 17 bases between them. Germline loops: CDR1 MNHNS, CDR2 SASEGT.

Remarks on this clonotype: This could be a read error, since a much larger clone is one nucleotide away. The chain employs TRBV27 and TRBJ2-2, with unresolved D. Germline V lookup: CDR1 MNHEY, CDR2 SMNVEV (reference sequence). Trimming shortened V by 1 base and J by 3 bases, and 3 bases separated the two germline ends. The CDR3 is made up of 13 amino acids. The CDR3 spells CASSLLDTGELFF. CDR3 DNA: TGTGCCAGCAGTTTATTGGACACCGGGGAGCTGTTTTTT.

This clonotype was counted at least ten times. The CDR3 DNA follows: TGTGCCAGCAGCTTGGTTCTCGGGGGCAGGAATGAAAAACTGTTTTTT. Its translation is CASSLVLGGRNEKLFF. This chain links TRBV5-5 with TRBJ1-4; TRBD1 might be the D (6 bases). The CDR3 is 16 amino acids. The ends were cut back, 0 bases at V and 5 bases at J, with 14 bases in the middle. Germline CDR1 SGHKS, CDR2 YYEKEE (reference sequence).

At least ten counts were recorded for this clonotype. This sequence joins TRBV7-3 and TRBJ2-3; 10 bases map to TRBD2. The CDR3 spans 16 residues. Trimming at V came to 5 bases and at J to 7 bases, leaving 12 bases not matched to a gene. The V gene's germline CDR1 is SGHTA and CDR2 FQGTGA. The CDR3 coding sequence is TGTGCCAGCAGCATGCTAAGCGGGGGGGCCGCCTATACGCAGTATTTT. It encodes CASSMLSGGAAYTQYF.

V usage is TRBV30 and J usage is TRBJ1-2; 7 nucleotides agree with TRBD1. The J segment lost 2 bases and the V segment lost 2 bases, leaving 8 bases of the junction unmatched. Germline CDR1 GTSNPN, CDR2 SVGIG (reference sequence). The CDR3 is 15 amino acids. CDR3 bases: TGTGCCTGGAGTCGGTCCAGGGGGTCGAACTATGGCTACACCTTC. As protein: CAWSRSRGSNYGYTF.

This chain joins TRBV4-1 and TRBJ2-7, with D perhaps matching TRBD1 (5 bases). This CDR3 has 17 residues. Between the trimmed V and J ends, which lost 0 bases and 0 bases, there was a span of 15 bases. Germline V gene lookup returns CDR1 MGHRA and CDR2 YSYEKL. The CDR3 DNA reads TGCGCCAGCAGCCAAGATCCCCGGACACAGGCCTCCTACGAGCAGTACTTC. This encodes CASSQDPRTQASYEQYF.

This clonotype has ten or more counts. The V call is TRBV2, the J call TRBJ1-1, with D tentatively TRBD1 (5 bases). Looked up from germline, CDR1 is SNHLY and CDR2 is FYNNEI. The CDR3 is 15 residues long. V was clipped by 10 bases and J by 0 bases, with 18 bases between them. The DNA for the CDR3 is TGTGCCATTATCTCCGGAGACAGCCTGAACACTGAAGCTTTCTTT. Protein sequence: CAIISGDSLNTEAFF.

Many counts were recorded for this clonotype. This chain connects TRBV13 to TRBJ1-2; D is unclear. Looked up from germline, CDR1 is PRHDT and CDR2 is FYEKMQ (reference sequence). CDR3 length equals 16 residues. The V end was cut by 6 bases, the J end by 1 base, with 18 bases between. CDR3 coding DNA: TGTGCCAGCAGTAGGGCTCTGGAGGGCGTTAACTATGGCTACACCTTC. Amino acids: CASSRALEGVNYGYTF.